This entry features one TCR beta chain sequence. Its antigen is unknown. The data derive from a study of OX40 agonist ivuxolimab in advanced cancers. Produced via immunoSEQ multiplex PCR; TCRdb's table is partial and in-frame only. Among tens of thousands of clones listed, nearly 90% were seen once. Peripheral blood came from all dose cohorts at three timepoints. The J segment lost 2 bases and the V segment lost 4 bases, leaving 3 bases of the junction unmatched. The CDR3 is made up of 16 amino acids. In germline, CDR1 is MNHEY, CDR2 SMNVEV (reference sequence). General study results and limits: Researchers did not determine the expanded peripheral T cells' antigen specificity.

This clonotype was sampled from an adult with an advanced solid tumor such as melanoma, head and neck, liver or kidney cancer. This chain connects TRBV27 to TRBJ2-5; the match to TRBD2 covers 14 bases. The sequencing used CD4+ or CD8+ T cells sorted from blood, collected in a trial of the OX40 agonist ivuxolimab. CDR3 sequence: CASSSRLAGGQETQYF. The DNA of the CDR3 is TGTGCCAGCAGTTCCCGACTAGCGGGAGGGCAAGAGACCCAGTACTTC.